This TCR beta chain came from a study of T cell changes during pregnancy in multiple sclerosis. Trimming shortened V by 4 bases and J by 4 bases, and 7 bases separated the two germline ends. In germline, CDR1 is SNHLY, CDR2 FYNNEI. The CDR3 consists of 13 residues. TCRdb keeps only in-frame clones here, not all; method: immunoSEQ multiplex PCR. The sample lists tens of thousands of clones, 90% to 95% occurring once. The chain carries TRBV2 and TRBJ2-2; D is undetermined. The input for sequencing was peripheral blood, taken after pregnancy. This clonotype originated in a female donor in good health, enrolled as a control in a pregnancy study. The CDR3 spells CASSGLSTGELFF. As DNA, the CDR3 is TGTGCCAGCAGTGGACTTTCCACCGGGGAGCTGTTTTTT.